Listed here is a single T cell receptor beta chain. What it binds is unknown. Primers included in the PCR were 60 Vbeta and 13 Jbeta primers. Only in-frame clones appear in the TCRdb table, and some are missing; sequencing was by immunoSEQ multiplex PCR. This sample has approximately 190,000 clones, with roughly 77% found just once. The data derive from a study of cytomegalovirus exposure and HLA in healthy donors. Study observations and caveats: There were several of the most significant clusters that appeared linked to common viral pathogens in a later analysis. It was about 150 TCR beta chains that were listed as cytomegalovirus-associated. No immune exposure information besides CMV serostatus was available. A missense variant in DCLRE1C was later tied to TCR beta V- and J-gene trimming.

Looked up from germline, CDR1 is LGHNA and CDR2 is YSLEER. Trimming pared 4 bases from V and 6 bases from J, leaving 9 bases between. The CDR3 has 13 amino acids. The sequence was obtained from a man aged 40-49 years in good health and CMV-seropositive. The chain carries TRBV4-3 and TRBJ2-2; D might be TRBD1 (5 bases). The specimen was PBMCs. DNA for the CDR3: TGCGCCAGCAGCCCCAGGGTTTCCGGGGAGCTGTTTTTT. It encodes CASSPRVSGELFF.